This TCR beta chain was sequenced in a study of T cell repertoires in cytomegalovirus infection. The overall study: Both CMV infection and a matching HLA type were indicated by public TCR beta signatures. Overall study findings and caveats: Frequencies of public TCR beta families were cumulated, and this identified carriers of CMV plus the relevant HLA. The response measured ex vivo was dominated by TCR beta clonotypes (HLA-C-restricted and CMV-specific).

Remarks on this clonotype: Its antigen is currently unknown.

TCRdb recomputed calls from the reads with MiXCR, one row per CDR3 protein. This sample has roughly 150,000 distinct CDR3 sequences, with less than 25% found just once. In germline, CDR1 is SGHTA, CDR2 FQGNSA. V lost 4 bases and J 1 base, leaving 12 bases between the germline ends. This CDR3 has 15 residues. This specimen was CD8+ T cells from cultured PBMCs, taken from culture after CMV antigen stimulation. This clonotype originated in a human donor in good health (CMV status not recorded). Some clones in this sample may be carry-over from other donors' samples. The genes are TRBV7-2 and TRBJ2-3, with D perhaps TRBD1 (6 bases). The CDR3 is CASSSSRGGTDTQYF. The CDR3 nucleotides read TGTGCCAGCAGCTCTAGCAGGGGAGGCACAGATACGCAGTATTTT.